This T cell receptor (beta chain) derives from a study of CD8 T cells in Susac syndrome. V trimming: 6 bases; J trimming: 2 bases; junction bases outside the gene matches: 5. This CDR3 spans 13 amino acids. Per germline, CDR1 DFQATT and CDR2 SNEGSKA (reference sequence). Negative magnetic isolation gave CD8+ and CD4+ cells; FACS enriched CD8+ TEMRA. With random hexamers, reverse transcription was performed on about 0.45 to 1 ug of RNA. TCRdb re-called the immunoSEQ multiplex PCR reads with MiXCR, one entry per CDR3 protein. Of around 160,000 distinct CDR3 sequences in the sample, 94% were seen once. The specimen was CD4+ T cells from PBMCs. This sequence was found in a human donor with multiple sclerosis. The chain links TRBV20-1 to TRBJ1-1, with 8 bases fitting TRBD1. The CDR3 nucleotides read TGCAGTGCCAGGACAGGGCGAAACACTGAAGCTTTCTTT. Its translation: CSARTGRNTEAFF.